This T cell receptor beta chain was found in a study of naive and memory T cell subsets. Notes on the study in general: From naive to CM, EM and EMRA, diversity decreased and Gini increased. A clonotype means one alpha or beta sequence, not an alpha/beta pair.

Cells stained for CD3, CD4, CD8, CD45RA, CD27 and viability were sorted into four CD45RA/CD27 subsets. The CDR3 loop spans 14 amino acids. Two oligonucleotides, mixed equimolar, formed the beta constant-region primer covering TRBC1 and TRBC2. Four rounds of PCR amplified the ligated cDNA using nested alpha and beta constant-region primers plus SP2. An oligonucleotide with the SP2 primer and a 12-nucleotide UMI was ligated to the cDNA 3' end. TCRdb processed the UMI-ligation and nested PCR reads anew with MiXCR; each CDR3 protein has one entry. The profile shows some 80,000 distinct CDR3 sequences, approximately 10% of them singletons. This clonotype was detected ten times or more. Its antigen is as yet unknown. A read error may produce the germline difference seen at one junction end.

The chain joins TRBV12-3 or TRBV12-4 to TRBJ2-7, with TRBD2 matching 10 bases. The receptor's source is a human donor in good health. Material for sequencing was naive CD8+ T cells from blood. This CDR3 is CASSLAGVSGEQYF. In DNA form, the CDR3 reads TGTGCCAGCAGTCTAGCGGGAGTGTCTGGAGAGCAGTACTTC.